This TCR beta chain was sequenced for a study of breast tumors, draining lymph nodes, adjacent tissues (dated by TCRdb to about 2016). Regarding the complete study: In breast cancer patients, the study compared the TCR beta repertoires of tumor, adjacent nontumor tissue and axillary lymph nodes. In human breast cancer, the study set out to assess how tumor, surrounding tissue and draining lymph node repertoires relate to one another and whether T cells might be exchanged between them.

Adjacent samples were composed of nontumor breast tissue surrounding the tumor. Study-wide conclusions, independent of this receptor: Tumors showed preferential V and J gene usage, and their T-cell repertoire diversity fell below that of lymph nodes yet above that of nontumor tissue. The study presented the conclusion that tumor T cells originate in lymph nodes as consistent with a hypothesis, not as something directly demonstrated. In luminal-like breast cancer, tumor and nontumor tissue repertoires resembled each other significantly more than in basal-like breast cancer. The data were considered consistent with the idea that most tumor T cells come from the lymph node and then expand in tumor tissue.

TCRdb shows the sequencer as Illumina HiSeq 2000. TCR beta chain libraries were generated by multiplex PCR amplification. High-throughput sequencing was used to analyze the amplified TCR beta chain products. Starting from the raw public reads, TCRdb applied fastp trimming at Q25, assembled clones with MiXCR and retained in-frame beta chains. Identical CDR3 proteins give one entry, which carries the most common genes and DNA. The sample table shows tens of thousands of distinct CDR3 sequences, and roughly three fifths are seen once. Under 25% of the sample comes from the top ten. As to this clonotype: Its antigen is currently not known. At one boundary the junction diverges from the germline segment, which might be a read error.

Via the germline V gene, CDR1 is SGHVS and CDR2 FNYEAQ. The CDR3 measures 15 amino acids from cysteine to phenylalanine. Left in the record is the CDR3 DNA by itself, 45 bases read in frame from the first base. The rearrangement joined TRBV7-6 to TRBJ2-1; the D call is possibly TRBD1 or TRBD2, each sharing 5 bases. Sequenced material: tumor-adjacent breast tissue. The receptor was derived from a female donor with breast cancer. Some clones in this sample may be carry-over from other donors' samples. In nucleotides, the sequence is TGTGCCAGCAGCTTAGGTGAGGGGAAAAACAATGAGCAGCTCTTC. It specifies CASSLGEGKNNEQLF.